What follows are 5 T cell receptor beta chains derived from one specimen sequenced in a study of identical twins. TCRdb called the 5' RACE reads again in MiXCR, with one record for every CDR3 protein. The data contain more than 650,000 distinct CDR3 sequences, 6% to 6.5% of them singletons. The sample consisted of naive T cells sorted from blood. Source of these receptors: a man between 18 and 29 years old in good health.

Many counts were recorded for this clonotype. The chain recombines TRBV10-2 with TRBJ2-1; D gene uncertain. The CDR3 covers 16 residues. Germline V gene data show CDR1 as WSHSY and CDR2 as SAAADI. Trimming took 0 bases from V and 0 from J, leaving 9 bases between them. Here the CDR3 DNA reads TGCGCCAGCAGTGAGTCGGTCCCAGGCTCCTACAATGAGCAGTTCTTC. Residues: CASSESVPGSYNEQFF.

This clonotype was found a few times. The rearrangement joins TRBV2 to TRBJ1-6; 12 bases line up with TRBD1. Germline-derived CDR1 and CDR2 are SNHLY and FYNNEI. V lost 7 bases and J lost 8; bases outside the gene matches: 12. This CDR3 region has 17 residues. The CDR3 bases are TGTGCCAGCACACCGGGACAGGGGGCGGCCTTGGATTCACCCCTCCACTTT. Amino acid sequence: CASTPGQGAALDSPLHF.

This clonotype was seen more than once but under ten times. This chain uses TRBV6-2 or TRBV6-3 with TRBJ2-3; D is unresolved. There are 15 residues in the CDR3. The germline V and J ends were trimmed by 2 bases and 0 bases, with 9 bases remaining between them. Germline CDR1 MNHEY, CDR2 SVGEGT. The CDR3: CASSYRLESTDTQYF. DNA for the CDR3: TGTGCCAGCAGTTACCGTCTAGAGAGCACAGATACGCAGTATTTT.

This clonotype was detected many times. The V and J genes are TRBV10-3 and TRBJ2-1; 7 bases line up with TRBD1. The CDR3 spans 15 residues. CDR1 ENHRY and CDR2 SYGVKD come from the germline V gene. Trimming took 4 bases from V and 7 from J; bases not matched to a gene: 10. The chain's CDR3 is CAISAIGQVKNEQFF. In DNA, the CDR3 is TGTGCCATCAGTGCCATAGGACAGGTTAAAAATGAGCAGTTCTTC.

This clonotype was counted at least ten times. The V gene is TRBV27, the J gene TRBJ2-1; TRBD2 agrees at 7 bases. The germline gives CDR1 MNHEY, CDR2 SMNVEV (reference sequence). The CDR3 extends over 15 amino acids. V was pared by 3 bases and J by 4 bases, with 6 bases of the junction left unmatched. CDR3 residues: CASSFSGWDYNEQFF. Written as DNA, the CDR3 is TGTGCCAGCAGTTTTAGCGGGTGGGATTACAATGAGCAGTTCTTC.